Shown below are 2 T cell receptor beta chains from a single sample sequenced in a study of blood T cell repertoires in COVID-19. Generated by immunoSEQ multiplex PCR, the TCRdb table keeps only in-frame clones and is missing some. The table includes about 160,000 clones, about 83% detected once. The sample was peripheral blood. Receptors were obtained from a man aged 35 to 55 who had recovered from COVID-19.

V usage is TRBV6-2 or TRBV6-3 and J usage is TRBJ1-1; possibly TRBD1 for D (6 bases). V was clipped by 6 bases and J by 10 bases, with 18 bases between them. The CDR3 spans 13 residues. The germline CDR1 and CDR2 sequences are MNHEY and SVGEGT. CDR3 protein: CASSSGGAGVAFF. The CDR3 region has the DNA TGTGCCAGCAGCTCGGGGGGCGCGGGTGTAGCTTTCTTT.

This rearrangement joins TRBV19 to TRBJ2-2, with 7 bases identical to TRBD1. The germline V gene encodes CDR1 LNHDA and CDR2 SQIVND (reference sequence). With V trimmed by 4 bases and J by 6 bases, 5 bases remained unmatched. The CDR3 consists of 14 residues. The CDR3 loop is CASSTGTVAGELFF. The CDR3 region has the DNA TGTGCCAGTAGTACCGGGACAGTGGCCGGGGAGCTGTTTTTT.